This T cell receptor beta chain was identified during a study of human T cells and chemical hapten exposure. The CDR3 length is 14 residues. Germline CDR1 SGHRS, CDR2 YFSETQ. With 5 bases removed from V and 1 base from J, the gap between germline ends came to 11 bases. Stated time point: patch test 1, 2 weeks after DPC sensitization. Treatment noted: therapeutic diphenylcyclopropenone sensitization with weekly scalp DPC. The authors' total RNA extraction used unfractionated whole blood. This clonotype occurred many times. Using its own MiXCR run on the RACE reads, TCRdb lists one record per CDR3 protein. The sample consists of 150,000 to 200,000 distinct CDR3 sequences, roughly 15% of them appearing once.

The chain is built from TRBV5-1 and TRBJ2-3; D uncertain. Material: whole blood, obtained in connection with sensitization to the hapten diphenylcyclopropenone (DPC). The sequence came from a woman aged 25 to 39 with alopecia areata. Some clones in this sample may be carry-over from other donors' samples. The CDR3 DNA reads TGCGCCAGCAGTCGGCCAGCCGGCACAGATACGCAGTATTTT. Translation: CASSRPAGTDTQYF.